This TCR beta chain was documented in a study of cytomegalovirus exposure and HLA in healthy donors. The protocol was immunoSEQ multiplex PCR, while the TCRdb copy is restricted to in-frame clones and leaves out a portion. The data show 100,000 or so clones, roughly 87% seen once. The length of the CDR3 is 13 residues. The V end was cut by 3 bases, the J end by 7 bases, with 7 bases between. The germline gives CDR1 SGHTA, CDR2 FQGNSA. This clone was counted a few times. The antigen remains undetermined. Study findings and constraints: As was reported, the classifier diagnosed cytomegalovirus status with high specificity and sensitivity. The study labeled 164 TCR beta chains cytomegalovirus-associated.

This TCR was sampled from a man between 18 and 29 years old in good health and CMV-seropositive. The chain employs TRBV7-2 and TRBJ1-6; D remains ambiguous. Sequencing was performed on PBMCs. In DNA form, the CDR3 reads TGTGCCAGCAGCTTTTTCGGGAATTCACCCCTCCACTTT. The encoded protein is CASSFFGNSPLHF. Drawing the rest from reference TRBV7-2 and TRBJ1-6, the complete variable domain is GAGVSQSPSNKVTEKGKDVELRCDPISGHTALYWYRQSLGQGLEFLIYFQGNSAPDKSGLPSDRFSAERTGGSVSTLTIQRTQQEDSAVYLCASSFFGNSPLHFGNGTRLTVT.